What follows are 22 T cell receptor beta chains derived from one specimen sequenced in a study of T-cell reconstitution after alpha-beta-depleted transplantation in children. The library targeted TCRbeta and was prepared with unique molecular identifiers. TCRdb re-derived calls from the PCR reads in MiXCR, one entry per CDR3 protein. The sample shows 780,000 or so distinct CDR3 sequences, approximately 15% of them seen only once. This specimen consisted of PBMCs, mostly from graft donor cells, obtained 360 days after TCRalphabeta/CD19-depleted stem cell transplant. These receptors were taken from a male patient younger than 18 who had a stem cell transplant for acute lymphoblastic leukemia, so the T cells may come from the graft donor.

The chain employs TRBV15 and TRBJ2-1, with TRBD2 matching over 8 bases. CDR3 length equals 15 residues. Trimming removed 5 bases from V and 9 bases from J; junction bases left unmatched: 12. Germline CDR1 LNHNV, CDR2 YYDKDF (reference sequence). CDR3 amino acids: CATSAHAGTSIEQFF. The CDR3 bases are TGTGCCACCAGCGCCCATGCCGGGACTAGTATTGAGCAGTTCTTC. Complete variable domain (other parts from reference TRBV15 and TRBJ2-1): DAMVIQNPRYQVTQFGKPVTLSCSQTLNHNVMYWYQQKSSQAPKLLFHYYDKDFNNEADTPDNFQSRRPNTSFCFLDIRSPGLGDTAMYLCATSAHAGTSIEQFFGPGTRLTVL.

This clonotype was detected a few times. The chain links TRBV4-1 to TRBJ1-2; 8 bases are a match to TRBD1. CDR1 MGHRA and CDR2 YSYEKL come from the germline V gene. The CDR3 has 15 amino acids. V dropped 4 bases and J dropped 7; count of bases not matched to a gene: 11. The CDR3 protein is CASSPGQGPASGYTF. The CDR3, as DNA: TGCGCCAGCAGCCCTGGACAGGGACCCGCGTCTGGCTACACCTTC.

The chain links TRBV3-1 to TRBJ2-1; 10 nucleotides line up with TRBD2. Germline CDR1 LGHDT, CDR2 YNNKEL (reference sequence). The ends lost 1 base at V and 6 bases at J; junction bases unmatched: 3. The CDR3 runs to 15 residues. The CDR3 coding sequence is TGTGCCAGCAGCCAAGTTGTAGCGGGAGGCAATGAGCAGTTCTTC. Translation gives CASSQVVAGGNEQFF.

This clonotype was seen many times. DNA for the CDR3: TGCAGCGTCCTTCAGCTAGCGGGAGCTGCGTTCTTC. Residues: CSVLQLAGAAFF. V is TRBV29-1 and J is TRBJ2-1; 10 positions match TRBD2. Germline V gene data show CDR1 as SQVTM and CDR2 as ANQGSEA. Trimming cost V 6 bases and J 15 bases; bases outside gene matches: 11. The CDR3 runs to 12 residues.

The rearrangement links TRBV7-3 to TRBJ2-3; 7 bases agree with TRBD1. The CDR3 totals 15 residues. Looked up from germline, CDR1 is SGHTA and CDR2 is FQGTGA. V gave up 5 bases and J gave up 3 bases; unmatched junction bases: 8. As DNA, the CDR3 is TGTGCCAGCAGCCAAAGGGGGCAGGGGACAGATACGCAGTATTTT. Translated, it gives CASSQRGQGTDTQYF.

In this sample, this clonotype turned up many times. The chain combines TRBV5-1 with TRBJ2-1, with 12 bases identical to TRBD2. The germline CDR1 and CDR2 sequences are SGHRS and YFSETQ. The CDR3 spans 15 residues. J lost 3 bases, V lost 5 bases, and 3 bases had no gene match. CDR3 residues: CASSQTSGGYNEQFF. CDR3 DNA: TGCGCCAGCAGTCAGACTAGCGGGGGCTACAATGAGCAGTTCTTC.

This sequence joins TRBV6-4 and TRBJ2-3, with D possibly TRBD2 on 6 matching bases. CDR1 and CDR2 from the germline V gene are MRHNA and SNTAGT. The CDR3 runs 15 residues. The V end was cut by 6 bases, the J end by 2 bases, with 15 bases between. The CDR3 DNA sequence: TGTGCCAGCAGCCGGGACTTCCCGCCCACAGATACGCAGTATTTT. It codes for CASSRDFPPTDTQYF.

The rearrangement uses TRBV13 and TRBJ1-2; 9 nucleotides align to TRBD1. This CDR3 comprises 16 residues. V trimming: 5 bases; J trimming: 1 base; junction bases outside the gene matches: 8. Germline V gives CDR1 PRHDT, CDR2 FYEKMQ (reference sequence). The CDR3 nucleotides are TGTGCCAGCAGCCTGGACAGGGGAGGGGGTAACTATGGCTACACCTTC. It translates to CASSLDRGGGNYGYTF.

This clonotype has more than one count but fewer than ten. The chain is built from TRBV6-1 and TRBJ2-1; D not resolved. The CDR3 totals 14 residues. Trimming removed 9 bases from V and 2 bases from J, with 14 bases in between. Germline CDR1 and CDR2: MNHNS and SASEGT. The CDR3 nucleotides are TGTGCCAGTAAGACGTTCCCTACCTACAATGAGCAGTTCTTC. Translation: CASKTFPTYNEQFF.

The chain recombines TRBV20-1 with TRBJ2-3; D is possibly TRBD2 (5 bases). This CDR3 contains 14 residues. From germline, CDR1 is DFQATT and CDR2 SNEGSKA (reference sequence). With 2 bases removed from V and 1 base from J, the gap between germline ends came to 10 bases. The CDR3 nucleotides read TGCAGTGCTAGACGTTCGAGGGGCACAGATACGCAGTATTTT. Translated: CSARRSRGTDTQYF.

The chain carries TRBV20-1 and TRBJ2-4; 7 bases map to TRBD1. V lost 4 bases to trimming and J lost 0 bases; unmatched junction nucleotides: 6. Germline V gene lookup returns CDR1 DFQATT and CDR2 SNEGSKA (reference sequence). The CDR3 runs to 15 residues. CDR3 DNA: TGCAGTGCTACCACAGGGGTACAAGCCAAAAACATTCAGTACTTC. Protein: CSATTGVQAKNIQYF.

This clonotype was seen only a few times. This chain connects TRBV9 to TRBJ2-7, with D perhaps matching TRBD2 (6 bases). Germline V lookup: CDR1 SGDLS, CDR2 YYNGEE. The CDR3 is 15 residues long. The V gene lost 0 bases and the J gene lost 1 base, with 11 bases spanning the gap. CDR3 amino acids: CASSVDGSGSYEQYF. DNA for the CDR3: TGTGCCAGCAGCGTAGATGGTAGCGGATCCTACGAGCAGTACTTC.

The chain is built from TRBV11-2 and TRBJ2-3, with TRBD1 matching over 8 bases. This CDR3 comprises 13 residues. Germline CDR1 SGHAT, CDR2 FQNNGV. The ends lost 8 bases at V and 4 bases at J; junction bases unmatched: 5. CDR3 protein: CASARTGPDTQYF. CDR3 nucleotide sequence: TGTGCCAGCGCTCGGACAGGGCCAGATACGCAGTATTTT.

This clonotype showed up just a few times. This rearrangement joins TRBV12-3 or TRBV12-4 to TRBJ2-1; D possibly corresponds to TRBD1 (5 bases). The CDR3 loop spans 13 amino acids. Trimming cost V 3 bases and J 8 bases, with 11 bases left between them. CDR3 DNA: TGTGCCAGCAGTTTTCTGAAGGGGTATGAGCAGTTCTTC. This codes for CASSFLKGYEQFF.

The gene calls are TRBV7-3 and TRBJ2-2; D remains ambiguous. The germline V gene has CDR1 SGHTA and CDR2 FQGTGA. The CDR3 extends over 14 amino acids. The V end was cut by 1 base, the J end by 4 bases, with 7 bases between. The CDR3 sequence is CASSLIDRTGELFF. The CDR3 DNA reads as TGTGCCAGCAGCTTAATCGACCGCACCGGGGAGCTGTTTTTT.

The chain couples TRBV6-5 to TRBJ2-7; TRBD1 matches at 12 bases. Germline values: CDR1 MNHEY, CDR2 SVGAGI. J lost 5 bases, V lost 0 bases, and 2 bases had no gene match. This CDR3 is built from 15 residues. The CDR3 region has the DNA TGTGCCAGCAGTTACTCGGGGACAGGGGGCAACGAGCAGTACTTC. Residues: CASSYSGTGGNEQYF.

This clonotype was counted a few times. V gene TRBV30 combines with J gene TRBJ2-1, with D unclear. Germline assignment: CDR1 GTSNPN and CDR2 SVGIG (reference sequence). V was pared by 2 bases and J by 0 bases, with 14 bases between. The CDR3 totals 16 residues. The DNA of the CDR3 is TGTGCCTGGAGTCTCCATGGGCTTACCTCCTACAATGAGCAGTTCTTC. This encodes CAWSLHGLTSYNEQFF.

This clonotype was seen repeatedly, ten times or more. The gene calls are TRBV5-6 and TRBJ2-7; 13 positions agree with TRBD2. The length of the CDR3 is 15 residues. The J segment lost 7 bases and the V segment lost 4 bases, leaving 8 bases of the junction unmatched. Germline lookup yields CDR1 SGHDT and CDR2 YYEEEE. CDR3 loop: CASSPGLAGVREQYF. CDR3 nucleotide sequence: TGTGCCAGCAGCCCCGGACTAGCGGGAGTAAGGGAGCAGTACTTC.

The chain recombines TRBV3-1 with TRBJ2-4; 14 nucleotides agree with TRBD2. Germline V gene sequence: CDR1 LGHDT, CDR2 YNNKEL (reference sequence). The CDR3 has 18 amino acids. Trimming at V came to 4 bases and at J to 1 base, leaving 6 bases not matched to a gene. The CDR3 DNA follows: TGTGCCAGCAGCCCGGGACTAGCGGGAGTAGTGGCCAAAAACATTCAGTACTTC. It yields the protein CASSPGLAGVVAKNIQYF.

This clonotype was counted between two and nine times. The gene calls are TRBV2 and TRBJ2-1; D uncertain. The V gene's germline CDR1 is SNHLY and CDR2 FYNNEI. V was trimmed by 1 base and J by 10 bases, leaving 5 bases between them. The CDR3 totals 11 residues. For the CDR3, the DNA is TGTGCCAGCAGTGAAGTCGTAGAGCAGTTCTTC. This codes for CASSEVVEQFF.

V usage is TRBV5-1 and J usage is TRBJ2-7; D may be TRBD1 or TRBD2 (5 bases each). The CDR3 spans 15 residues. Germline assignment: CDR1 SGHRS and CDR2 YFSETQ. V lost 3 bases, J lost 4 bases, and 17 bases lay in between. The CDR3 nucleotides read TGCGCCAGCAGCTCCTTTACCGGGACGGCATACGAGCAGTACTTC. It specifies CASSSFTGTAYEQYF.

In its sample, this clonotype was seen many times. The V gene is TRBV29-1, the J gene TRBJ2-7; D may be TRBD1 (6 bases). Trimming pared 8 bases from V and 3 bases from J, leaving 17 bases between. The CDR3 runs 13 residues. Germline lookup yields CDR1 SQVTM and CDR2 ANQGSEA. CDR3 sequence reads: CSTATGSDYEQYF. In DNA form, the CDR3 reads TGCAGCACCGCTACAGGGAGCGACTACGAGCAGTACTTC.